This TCR beta chain was sequenced for a study of blood T cells in healthy people across ages. This clonotype occurred a few times. Sample donors were healthy Caucasian individuals that came from Russia, aged roughly 6 to 90. Total RNA extraction produced at least 5 micrograms (per sample) for the study. Through a sample-barcoded 5' primer and a J-beta primer mix, a second PCR was run for roughly 6 to 11 cycles. The yield of each sample was at least 3 million CDR3-containing paired-end reads. TCRdb re-derived calls from the 5' RACE reads in MiXCR, one entry per CDR3 protein. The repertoire holds fewer than 900,000 distinct CDR3 sequences, with more than 40% as singletons. J was trimmed by 2 bases and V by 0 bases; bases with no gene match: 5. The CDR3 runs 16 residues. CDR1 LGHDT and CDR2 YNNKEL come from the germline V gene (reference sequence).

The clonotype was recovered from a woman aged 60-70 years in good health. The sequenced sample consisted of blood. V and J are TRBV3-1 and TRBJ2-3, with TRBD2 identical over 7 bases. In nucleotides, the CDR3 is TGTGCCAGCAGCCAAGATGGGGGGGTGTTCACAGATACGCAGTATTTT. This translates into CASSQDGGVFTDTQYF.